Shown below are 9 T cell receptor beta chains from a single sample sequenced in a study of blood T cell repertoires in COVID-19. Sequenced by immunoSEQ multiplex PCR; TCRdb stores in-frame clones only, minus some. The sample carries about 160,000 clones, over 70% recorded once. Sequencing was done on a sample of PBMCs or T cells enriched from blood (not recorded which). Every receptor here comes from a woman in her thirties or forties with acute COVID-19.

There are a few counts of this clone. The gene calls are TRBV6-1 and TRBJ1-2; 9 nucleotides align to TRBD1. V was pared by 1 base and J by 6 bases, with 3 bases of the junction left unmatched. Germline CDR1 MNHNS, CDR2 SASEGT. This CDR3 has 14 residues. The CDR3 protein is CASSEGGQGHGYTF. The CDR3 bases are TGTGCCAGCAGTGAAGGGGGACAGGGCCATGGCTACACCTTC.

The table lists this clone with a few counts. The chain has TRBV11-3 and TRBJ2-1; a weak D match, TRBD2 (6 bases). The CDR3 totals 15 residues. With 1 base removed from V and 6 bases from J, the gap between germline ends came to 13 bases. Germline V gene data show CDR1 as SGHNT and CDR2 as YENEEA. The CDR3 here is CASSLARLAVNEQFF. The CDR3, as DNA: TGTGCCAGCAGCTTAGCTCGTTTAGCGGTCAATGAGCAGTTCTTC.

The chain uses TRBV5-1 and TRBJ1-2, with a weak D call TRBD1 (5 bases). Germline V lookup: CDR1 SGHRS, CDR2 YFSETQ. The CDR3 has 13 amino acids. V was shortened by 0 bases and J by 5 bases, with 8 bases between the two germline ends. The CDR3 region is CASSLGQLYGYTF. In nucleotides, the CDR3 is TGCGCCAGCAGCTTGGGACAGCTATATGGCTACACCTTC.

The chain's CDR3 is CASSIGRLAGARETQYF. The CDR3 DNA is TGTGCCAGTAGTATAGGGAGACTAGCGGGGGCGAGAGAGACCCAGTACTTC. The chain joins TRBV19 to TRBJ2-5, with TRBD2 identical over 12 bases. The CDR3 is made up of 17 amino acids. Germline CDR1 LNHDA, CDR2 SQIVND (reference sequence). The ends lost 1 base at V and 4 bases at J; junction bases unmatched: 7.

J is TRBJ2-1 and V is TRBV5-1; D possibly corresponds to TRBD2 (6 bases). The germline V gene encodes CDR1 SGHRS and CDR2 YFSETQ. The length of the CDR3 is 14 residues. V lost 4 bases and J 0 bases, leaving 8 bases between the germline ends. CDR3 region: CASSGGSSYNEQFF. In DNA form, the CDR3 reads TGCGCCAGCAGCGGGGGGAGCTCCTACAATGAGCAGTTCTTC.

CDR3 sequence: CASSPENTEAFF. CDR3 bases: TGTGCCAGCAGTCCAGAGAACACTGAAGCTTTCTTT. This chain links TRBV12-3 or TRBV12-4 with TRBJ1-1; D not resolved. The CDR3 runs to 12 residues. Trimming cost V 5 bases and J 1 base, with 5 bases left between them.

The V call is TRBV19, the J call TRBJ1-5; 8 nucleotides match TRBD1. This CDR3 is built from 14 residues. Unmatched junction bases numbered 6, after V lost 3 bases and J lost 8 bases. CDR1 is LNHDA, CDR2 SQIVND, per germline (reference sequence). CDR3 DNA: TGTGCCAGTAGTATTACAGGGGGTACGGAGCCCCAGCATTTT. Amino acids: CASSITGGTEPQHF.

The V and J genes are TRBV19 and TRBJ2-5, with D possibly being TRBD1 (6 bases). Germline V gene lookup returns CDR1 LNHDA and CDR2 SQIVND (reference sequence). V lost 6 bases, J lost 0 bases, and 14 bases lay in between. The CDR3 loop spans 15 amino acids. This chain's CDR3 is CASSQGTVYQETQYF. CDR3 bases: TGTGCCAGTAGCCAGGGGACGGTCTACCAAGAGACCCAGTACTTC.

The genes are TRBV21-1 and TRBJ2-3; the table's D call of TRBD1 was not tested on the DNA. TRBV21-1 corresponds to a pseudogene. This CDR3 has 17 amino acids. The CDR3 region has the DNA TGTGCCAGCACCTCCGGAGGGACAGGGGACTGCACAGATACGCAGTATTTT. Translating it yields CASTSGGTGDCTDTQYF.